This T cell receptor beta chain was recovered during a study of T cell responses to AZD1222 COVID-19 vaccine. Clones were sequenced by immunoSEQ multiplex PCR, and TCRdb holds only the in-frame ones, with some missing. This table holds around 160,000 clones, 92% found once. This CDR3 has 13 residues. Trimming stripped 5 bases from V and 6 bases from J, with 13 bases between. The receptor was isolated from an adult who received the AZD1222 COVID-19 vaccine. The sequencing used peripheral blood, collected 28 days after the second AZD1222 dose. The V gene is TRBV12-3 or TRBV12-4, the J gene TRBJ1-2; perhaps TRBD1 as D (5 bases). Written as DNA, the CDR3 is TGTGCCAGCAGTCCATATCAGGGAGATGGCTACACCTTC. It translates to CASSPYQGDGYTF.